The clone carrying this T cell receptor (beta chain) was detected many times. Its antigen is unknown. These data belong to a study of Graves' ophthalmopathy and Graves' hyperthyroidism. V shed 7 bases, J shed 7 bases, and the junction held 13 bases outside the gene matches. The CDR3 covers 15 residues. CDR1 is WSHSY and CDR2 is SAAADI in the germline V gene. Investigators amplified TCR beta CDR3 regions from RNA transcripts. First-round RT-PCR used HTBI primers; second-round multiplex PCR followed. Using its own MiXCR run on the multiplex PCR reads, TCRdb lists one record per CDR3 protein. The repertoire consists of 200,000 to 250,000 distinct CDR3 sequences, with 20% to 25% occurring once and the leading ten covering 43%. Active ophthalmopathy (CAS at least 3, NOSPECS at least 4), lasting under 3 months. Fresh peripheral blood (approximately 9.5 ml) yielded the PBMCs. Study results and caveats: The 13-signature model separated ophthalmopathy from stable hyperthyroidism at around 88% sensitivity and around 81% specificity.

V is TRBV10-2 and J is TRBJ2-7; TRBD2 matches at 10 bases. This clonotype was sampled from a woman between 50 and 59 years old with Graves' ophthalmopathy. Material for sequencing was peripheral blood. The CDR3 DNA is TGCGCCAGCACGGGTCGAGCGGGAGGGCGGGGGGAGCAGTACTTC. Amino acids: CASTGRAGGRGEQYF.